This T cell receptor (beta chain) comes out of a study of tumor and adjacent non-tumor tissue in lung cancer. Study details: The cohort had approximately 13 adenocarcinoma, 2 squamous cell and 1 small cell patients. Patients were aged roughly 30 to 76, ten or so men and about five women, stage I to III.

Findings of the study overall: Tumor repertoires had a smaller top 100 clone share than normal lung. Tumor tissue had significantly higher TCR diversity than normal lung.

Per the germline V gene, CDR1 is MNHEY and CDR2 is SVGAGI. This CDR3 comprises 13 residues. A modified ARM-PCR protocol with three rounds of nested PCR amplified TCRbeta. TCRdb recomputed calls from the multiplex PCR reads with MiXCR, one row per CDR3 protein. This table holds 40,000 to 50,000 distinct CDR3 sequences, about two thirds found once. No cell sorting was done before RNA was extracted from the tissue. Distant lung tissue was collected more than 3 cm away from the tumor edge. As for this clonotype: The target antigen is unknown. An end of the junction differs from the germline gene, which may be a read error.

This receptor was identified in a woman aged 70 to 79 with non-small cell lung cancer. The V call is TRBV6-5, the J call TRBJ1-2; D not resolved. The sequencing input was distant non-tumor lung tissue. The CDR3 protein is CAGSYSAVYGYTF. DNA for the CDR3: TGCGCCGGCAGTTACTCTGCGGTTTATGGCTACACCTTC.